The T cell receptor (beta chain) under discussion was sequenced for a study of CD8+ T cells in alopecia areata (dated by TCRdb to the late 2010s). General notes on the study: The treated patients took part in an open-label pilot trial in which moderate-to-severe alopecia areata was treated with oral tofacitinib at 5 to 10 mg twice daily. Patients stayed on tofacitinib for 6 to 18 months and then had 6 months of follow-up off drug so that delayed response and recurrence could be assessed. To study T cell clonal expansion in alopecia areata, the researchers applied high-throughput TCRbeta sequencing to both the C3H/HeJ mouse model and human patients. Human TCRbeta sequencing covered scalp tissue and sorted CD4+ and CD8+ peripheral blood T cells from patchy and totalis/universalis alopecia areata patients and healthy controls. Patients on tofacitinib were biopsied at baseline and after 4 and 24 weeks of treatment, and several of the patients also had a later scalp biopsy. Scalp clonality was compared among normal scalp (n=4), patchy alopecia areata scalp (n=8), and alopecia totalis/universalis scalp (n=8). RNA was extracted with the PAXgene miRNA kit for fixed scalp, the miRNeasy kit for PBMCs, and the RNeasy kit for mouse skin. immunoSEQ multiplex PCR using 35 Vbeta forward primers and 13 Jbeta reverse primers was used to amplify TCRbeta CDR3 regions. Overall study results and their limits: Higher clonality and more expanded CD8+ clones were observed in lesional scalp than in normal scalp, particularly in alopecia totalis/universalis, a finding suggestive of antigenic drive. TCR sequences shared between patients were less clear than in mice, possibly partly because of HLA diversity in the patient population. Scalp TCR repertoire analysis is complicated because resident alphabeta T cells in normal human skin are also sequenced, whereas mouse skin is dominated by gammadelta T cells.

What this sample's time point label stands for: baseline before oral tofacitinib. Lesional scalp punch biopsies and peripheral blood were collected from alopecia areata patients. PBMCs were isolated by density centrifugation and stained for CD3, CD4 and CD8, and CD4+ and CD8+ T cells were sorted on a FACSAria. The method behind the library was the immunoSEQ multiplex PCR assay. RNA was extracted from all samples and reverse transcribed into cDNA, which served as template for TCR sequencing. SuperScript III was used for first-strand cDNA synthesis, primed with a 2:1 mix of oligo-dT and random hexamers. A synthetic immune receptor repertoire was used to gauge amplification bias, and whatever bias remained was removed computationally. The published analysis was carried out like this. Raw reads were preprocessed to remove errors, and CDR3 was defined according to IMGT conventions as the region from the conserved cysteine to phenylalanine. Clonality was computed by normalizing Shannon entropy by log2 of the number of productive unique TCRs and subtracting the result from 1. Whether scalp clones were CD4 or CD8 was inferred by matching scalp TCRbeta sequences against CD4 and CD8 repertoires sorted from blood. Not all clones reach the TCRdb copy of this immuneACCESS table, which keeps in-frame sequences only. Checked studies attribute under half of the gap to unresolved V genes and leave the rest unexplained. From that table come the V and J calls and clone size; the DNA was used to work out D and trimming. Within this sample are some 170,000 clones, with more than 60% of them counted one time only. The top ten clones comprise 1.7% of the sample.

As encoded in the germline V gene (reference sequence), CDR1 is MNHEY while CDR2 is SMNVEV. V loses 4 bases of germline sequence and J loses 5 bases, and the interval between the two ends is 23 bases. Including cysteine and phenylalanine, the CDR3 has 18 amino acids. Of the read, only the CDR3 DNA is kept; its 54 bases are in frame from base 1. Points on this clone: The target of this receptor is not known. Base qualities are not provided; no much larger clone lies one nucleotide away.

This receptor was obtained from a human donor with alopecia areata. The sample consisted of CD4+ T cells sorted from blood, taken at week 0. The chain is assembled from TRBV27 and TRBJ1-4; the D gene cannot be resolved reliably. Here the CDR3 is given as CASSSLRSAGNLNEKLFF. At the DNA level, the sequence is TGTGCCAGCAGTTCCCTGAGATCGGCGGGGAACCTCAATGAAAAACTGTTTTTT.